Listed below are T cell receptor beta chains from one sample, sequenced in a study of cytomegalovirus exposure and HLA in healthy donors. Using immunoSEQ multiplex PCR, the repertoire was profiled, and TCRdb retains in-frame clones only, with some absent. The sample consists of 120,000 or so clones, roughly 72% of them appearing once. Source material: PBMCs. These TCRs come from a man aged 40-50 years in good health and CMV-seropositive. Each CDR3 is given with its conserved first and last residue. Fields, in order: D gene, V gene, clone size, J gene, CDR3 DNA, CDR3 protein. The D gene is left open where the match is weak. Expanded clones are given a class, and other clones once, few, many or no size at all.

d_call: .
v_call: TRBV6-4
clone_size: .
j_call: TRBJ1-1
cdr3_nt: TGTGCCTCGATGGCGGGTTCGACTGAAGCTTTCTTT
cdr3_aa: CASMAGSTEAFF

d_call: .
v_call: TRBV30
clone_size: .
j_call: TRBJ1-1
cdr3_nt: TGTGCCTGGAGTGTAGGGGGGGGCGGCACTGAAGCTTTCTTT
cdr3_aa: CAWSVGGGGTEAFF

d_call: .
v_call: TRBV15
clone_size: .
j_call: TRBJ1-4
cdr3_nt: TGTGCCACCAGCAGAGTGGGAGGGGAGGAAAAACTGTTTTTT
cdr3_aa: CATSRVGGEEKLFF

d_call: .
v_call: TRBV18
clone_size: .
j_call: TRBJ2-7
cdr3_nt: TGTGCCAGCTCACTGGGACACACCTACGAGCAGTACTTC
cdr3_aa: CASSLGHTYEQYF

d_call: .
v_call: TRBV21-1
clone_size: .
j_call: TRBJ1-5
cdr3_nt: TGTGCCAGCAGCAAAGAGGCAGGGGGCTGGCAGCCCCAGCATTTT
cdr3_aa: CASSKEAGGWQPQHF

d_call: TRBD1
v_call: TRBV25-1
clone_size: .
j_call: TRBJ2-7
cdr3_nt: TGTGCCAGCAGTGAATACACAGGGGGAGTCTACGAGCAGTACTTC
cdr3_aa: CASSEYTGGVYEQYF

d_call: TRBD1
v_call: TRBV25-1
clone_size: .
j_call: TRBJ1-4
cdr3_nt: TGTGCCAGCAGTGTTCCGGGACAGTTCGAAAAATTGTTTTTT
cdr3_aa: CASSVPGQFEKLFF

d_call: TRBD2
v_call: TRBV19
clone_size: once
j_call: TRBJ2-3
cdr3_nt: TGTGCCAATAGTCCGGGGGGGAAGACAGATACGCAGTATTTT
cdr3_aa: CANSPGGKTDTQYF

d_call: TRBD1
v_call: TRBV7-2
clone_size: .
j_call: TRBJ2-1
cdr3_nt: TGTGCCAGCAGCTTAGGAATAGGGACAGGAAATGAGCAGTTCTTC
cdr3_aa: CASSLGIGTGNEQFF

d_call: TRBD1
v_call: TRBV25-1
clone_size: .
j_call: TRBJ1-2
cdr3_nt: TGTGCCACCCAGGGGGCGCCGGGCTATGGCTACACCTTC
cdr3_aa: CATQGAPGYGYTF

d_call: TRBD2
v_call: TRBV2
clone_size: .
j_call: TRBJ2-5
cdr3_nt: TGTGCCAGCAGTCCGACTAGCGGGGGGAGAAAGACCCAGTACTTC
cdr3_aa: CASSPTSGGRKTQYF

d_call: TRBD1
v_call: TRBV25-1
clone_size: .
j_call: TRBJ1-2
cdr3_nt: TGTGCCAGCAGGGGACAGGGTGGCTACACCTTC
cdr3_aa: CASRGQGGYTF

d_call: TRBD1
v_call: TRBV5-1
clone_size: .
j_call: TRBJ2-3
cdr3_nt: TGCGCCAGCAGCTTGGGACCGAGACAGGGGGCTTGGGATACGCAGTATTTT
cdr3_aa: CASSLGPRQGAWDTQYF

d_call: TRBD2
v_call: TRBV19
clone_size: .
j_call: TRBJ2-7
cdr3_nt: TGTGCCAGTAGTATCGCCCTAGCGGCCCCCTACGAGCAGTACTTC
cdr3_aa: CASSIALAAPYEQYF

d_call: .
v_call: TRBV6-5
clone_size: few
j_call: TRBJ2-7
cdr3_nt: TGTGCCAGCAGTTACCGCCAGGGCGCTATGTCCTACGAGCAGTACTTC
cdr3_aa: CASSYRQGAMSYEQYF

d_call: TRBD1
v_call: TRBV28
clone_size: once
j_call: TRBJ1-4
cdr3_nt: TGTGCCAGCAGTTTCCTAACCCAGGCAGGGGGCGATGAAAAACTGTTTTTT
cdr3_aa: CASSFLTQAGGDEKLFF

d_call: .
v_call: TRBV28
clone_size: .
j_call: TRBJ2-3
cdr3_nt: TGTGCCAGCAGCTTTCAGAGGGACAACACGAATACGCAGTATTTT
cdr3_aa: CASSFQRDNTNTQYF

d_call: .
v_call: TRBV5-1
clone_size: .
j_call: TRBJ2-2
cdr3_nt: TGCGCCAGCAGCACGAGACAGGCTGGGAACACCGGGGAGCTGTTTTTT
cdr3_aa: CASSTRQAGNTGELFF

d_call: .
v_call: TRBV10-3
clone_size: .
j_call: TRBJ2-7
cdr3_nt: TGTGCCATCAGTGCAGGGTCCTACGAGCAGTACTTC
cdr3_aa: CAISAGSYEQYF

d_call: .
v_call: TRBV7-9
clone_size: few
j_call: TRBJ1-2
cdr3_nt: TGTGCCAGCAGCCAGGACATCCCGGTTGCGGGCTACACCTTC
cdr3_aa: CASSQDIPVAGYTF

d_call: TRBD1
v_call: TRBV5-1
clone_size: .
j_call: TRBJ2-7
cdr3_nt: TGCGCCAGTGGCCGGGACAGAACCTACGAGCAGTACTTC
cdr3_aa: CASGRDRTYEQYF

d_call: .
v_call: TRBV6-5
clone_size: few
j_call: TRBJ1-1
cdr3_nt: TGTGCCAGCAGTCCTCGACAGAGTGAAGCTTTCTTT
cdr3_aa: CASSPRQSEAFF

d_call: .
v_call: TRBV29-1
clone_size: .
j_call: TRBJ1-1
cdr3_nt: TGCAGCGTTGAACTAACGCAGGGTGGAACTGAAGCTTTCTTT
cdr3_aa: CSVELTQGGTEAFF

d_call: TRBD1
v_call: TRBV25-1
clone_size: few
j_call: TRBJ1-1
cdr3_nt: TGTGCCAGCAGACAGGGGGACACTGAAGCTTTCTTT
cdr3_aa: CASRQGDTEAFF

d_call: TRBD1
v_call: TRBV7-2
clone_size: .
j_call: TRBJ1-1
cdr3_nt: TGTGCCAGCAGCTTAGGAGACAGGGCGAACACTGAAGCTTTCTTT
cdr3_aa: CASSLGDRANTEAFF

d_call: TRBD2
v_call: TRBV11-1
clone_size: .
j_call: TRBJ2-2
cdr3_nt: TGTGCCAGCAGCCCAAGGGGACTAGCGGGACCGTTCACCGGGGAGCTGTTTTTT
cdr3_aa: CASSPRGLAGPFTGELFF

d_call: .
v_call: TRBV19
clone_size: .
j_call: TRBJ1-5
cdr3_nt: TGTGCCAGTAGTATTCCCACAACCCGCAATCAGCCCCAGCATTTT
cdr3_aa: CASSIPTTRNQPQHF

d_call: .
v_call: TRBV5-4
clone_size: .
j_call: TRBJ2-2
cdr3_nt: TGTGCCAGCAGCTTGGAGGCAGGGAAGGCCACCGGGGAGCTGTTTTTT
cdr3_aa: CASSLEAGKATGELFF

d_call: TRBD2
v_call: TRBV9
clone_size: few
j_call: TRBJ2-1
cdr3_nt: TGTGCCAGCAGCGATAGCGGGTTGGTCTTC
cdr3_aa: CASSDSGLVF

d_call: TRBD1
v_call: TRBV6-5
clone_size: .
j_call: TRBJ1-1
cdr3_nt: TGTGCCAGCAGGAGGGGGCTGAACACTGAAGCTTTCTTT
cdr3_aa: CASRRGLNTEAFF